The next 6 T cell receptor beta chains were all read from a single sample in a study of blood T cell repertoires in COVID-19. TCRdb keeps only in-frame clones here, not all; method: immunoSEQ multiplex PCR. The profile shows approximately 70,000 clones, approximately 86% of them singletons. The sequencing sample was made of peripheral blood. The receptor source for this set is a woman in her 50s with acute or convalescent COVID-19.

As DNA, the CDR3 is TGTGCCAGCAGTTCCACGGCCCAGGCCTATGGCTACACCTTC. Its protein product is CASSSTAQAYGYTF. The V gene is TRBV6-6, the J gene TRBJ1-2; unclear D gene. CDR1 and CDR2 from the germline V gene are MNHNY and SVGAGI (reference sequence). V dropped 4 bases and J dropped 4 bases, with 13 bases sitting between them. The CDR3 has 14 amino acids.

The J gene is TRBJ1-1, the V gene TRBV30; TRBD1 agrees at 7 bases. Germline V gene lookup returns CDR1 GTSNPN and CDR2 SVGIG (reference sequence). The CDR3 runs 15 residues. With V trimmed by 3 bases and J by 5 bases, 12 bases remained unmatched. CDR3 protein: CAWSGGDRAWTEAFF. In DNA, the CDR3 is TGTGCCTGGAGCGGCGGAGACAGGGCGTGGACTGAAGCTTTCTTT.

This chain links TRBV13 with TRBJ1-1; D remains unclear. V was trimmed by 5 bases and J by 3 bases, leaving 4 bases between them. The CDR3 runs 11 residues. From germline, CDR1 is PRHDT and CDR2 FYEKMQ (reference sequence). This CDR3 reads CASSPDTEAFF. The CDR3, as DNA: TGTGCCAGCAGCCCGGACACTGAAGCTTTCTTT.

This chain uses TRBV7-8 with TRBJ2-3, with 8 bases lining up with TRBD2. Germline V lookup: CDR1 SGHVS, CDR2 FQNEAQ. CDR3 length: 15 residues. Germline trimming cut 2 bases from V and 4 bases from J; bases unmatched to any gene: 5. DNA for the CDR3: TGTGCCAGCAGCTTAATAGCGGGGTCCGCAGATACGCAGTATTTT. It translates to CASSLIAGSADTQYF. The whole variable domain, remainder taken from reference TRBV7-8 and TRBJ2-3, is GAGVSQSPRYKVAKRGQDVALRCDPISGHVSLFWYQQALGQGPEFLTYFQNEAQLDKSGLPSDRFFAERPEGSVSTLKIQRTQQEDSAVYLCASSLIAGSADTQYFGPGTRLTVL.

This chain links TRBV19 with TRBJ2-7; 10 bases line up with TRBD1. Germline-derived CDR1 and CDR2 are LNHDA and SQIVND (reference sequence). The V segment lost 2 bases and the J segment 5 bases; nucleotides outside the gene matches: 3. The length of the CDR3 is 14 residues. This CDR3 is CASSIWDRGDEQYF. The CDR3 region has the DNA TGTGCCAGTAGTATATGGGACAGGGGAGACGAGCAGTACTTC.

CDR3 sequence (DNA): TGTGCCAGCAGTGAAAGCGGGACGGACTACGAGCAGTACTTC. Encoded protein: CASSESGTDYEQYF. V usage is TRBV6-1 and J usage is TRBJ2-7; 7 nucleotides line up with TRBD2. Germline loops: CDR1 MNHNS, CDR2 SASEGT. Losses at the gene ends were 2 bases for V and 3 bases for J; bases not matched to a gene: 4. The CDR3 has 14 residues.